This T cell receptor beta chain stems from a study of shared clonotypes between healthy human individuals. Study-level findings and limits: Among non-shared clonotypes, generation probabilities were lower than among those shared by all four donors.

The CDR3 spans 13 residues. V was pared by 8 bases and J by 3 bases, with 3 bases of the junction left unmatched. The V gene's germline CDR1 is LNHDA and CDR2 SQIVND (reference sequence). In its sample, this clone was seen a few times. Its antigen is not known. The authors ran the assay at deep level. Libraries were prepared by immunoSEQ multiplex PCR; TCRdb keeps only in-frame clonotypes and omits some of them. The data contain under 1,100,000 clones, approximately 78% of them seen just once; the ten biggest clones take up around 0.6%. The rearrangement links TRBV19 to TRBJ1-5; TRBD1 matches 8 bases. The receptor was isolated from a man aged 18 to 29 in good health. Some clones in this sample may be carry-over from other donors' samples. The specimen was memory CD4+ T cells from PBMCs. Subset given: CD45RA-negative fraction. CDR3 nucleotides: TGTGCCAGTTCGGACAGGGTCAATCAGCCCCAGCATTTT. As protein: CASSDRVNQPQHF.